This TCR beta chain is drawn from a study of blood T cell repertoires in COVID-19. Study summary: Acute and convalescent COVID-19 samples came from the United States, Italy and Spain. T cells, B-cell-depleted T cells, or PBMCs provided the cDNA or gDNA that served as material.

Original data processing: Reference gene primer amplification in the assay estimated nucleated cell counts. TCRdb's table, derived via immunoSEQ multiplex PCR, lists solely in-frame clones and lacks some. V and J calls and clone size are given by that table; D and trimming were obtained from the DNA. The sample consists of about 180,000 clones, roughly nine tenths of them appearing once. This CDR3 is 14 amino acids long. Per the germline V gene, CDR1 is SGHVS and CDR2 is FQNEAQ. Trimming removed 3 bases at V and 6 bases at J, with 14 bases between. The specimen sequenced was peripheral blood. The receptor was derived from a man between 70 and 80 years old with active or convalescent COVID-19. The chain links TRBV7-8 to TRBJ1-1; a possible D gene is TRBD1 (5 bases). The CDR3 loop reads CASSFGRVGAEAFF. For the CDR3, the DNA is TGTGCCAGCAGCTTCGGCAGGGTTGGCGCTGAAGCTTTCTTT.